The T cell receptor (beta chain) under discussion was sequenced for a study of blood T cell repertoires in COVID-19. Across the whole study: Material from acute and convalescent COVID-19 was sourced from the United States, Italy and Spain. In each case, the material was cDNA or gDNA derived from T cells, B-cell-depleted T cells, or PBMCs.

In the original analysis: Reference gene primer amplification gave estimated nucleated cell counts. Clones were read by immunoSEQ multiplex PCR, and TCRdb kept only the in-frame ones, dropping some. That table furnishes V, J and clone size, whereas the DNA furnished D and trimming. The table has over 85,000 clones, 70% to 90% seen once. The CDR3 sequence is 13 residues long. The germline V gene encodes CDR1 SGHAT and CDR2 FQNNGV. V was shortened by 5 bases and J by 3 bases, with 7 bases between the two germline ends. This clonotype was obtained from a human donor in a cohort sampled during active COVID-19. The sample was peripheral blood. The rearrangement uses TRBV11-2 and TRBJ2-2, with no clear D. The DNA of the CDR3 is TGTGCCAGCAGCCCCGGGTACACCGGGGAGCTGTTTTTT. Translation gives CASSPGYTGELFF.